The 8 T cell receptor beta chains below were found in one sample sequenced in a study of blood T cells in healthy people across ages. Using a J-beta primer mix together with a sample-barcoded 5' primer, a second PCR was run for about 6 to 11 cycles. TCRdb fed the 5' RACE reads into MiXCR, producing one record per CDR3 protein. The sample shows about 1.5 million distinct CDR3 sequences, approximately 43% of them seen only once. Sequenced: blood. The receptor set was obtained from a woman under 30 in good health.

The chain is built from TRBV20-1 and TRBJ2-1; 10 positions agree with TRBD2. Germline CDR1 reads DFQATT; CDR2 reads SNEGSKA (reference sequence). The V and J ends lost 2 bases and 9 bases, in that order; junction bases with no gene match: 10. The CDR3 runs to 15 residues. The CDR3 DNA is TGCAGTGCTAGAAAGTCGAGCGGGAGGGTTACTGAGCAGTTCTTC. Its protein is CSARKSSGRVTEQFF.

The rearrangement joins TRBV6-1 to TRBJ1-2, with D possibly being TRBD1 (6 bases). This CDR3 has 13 amino acids. The germline CDR1 and CDR2 sequences are MNHNS and SASEGT. V was pared by 2 bases and J by 6 bases, with 10 bases between. The CDR3 loop is CASSESAGDGYTF. CDR3 nucleotides: TGTGCCAGCAGTGAATCGGCAGGGGATGGCTACACCTTC.

In its sample, this clonotype was seen a few times. The chain recombines TRBV20-1 with TRBJ1-2; D ambiguous. The V gene lost 3 bases and the J gene lost 8 bases, with 13 bases spanning the gap. The CDR3 runs to 12 residues. The V gene's germline CDR1 is DFQATT and CDR2 SNEGSKA (reference sequence). The CDR3 DNA follows: TGCAGTGCTAGGGTACGCCGGTCCGGCTACACCTTC. It yields the protein CSARVRRSGYTF.

This clonotype was seen a handful of times. The chain employs TRBV16 and TRBJ1-1; D is undetermined. With 0 bases removed from V and 0 bases from J, the gap between germline ends came to 5 bases. The CDR3 length is 14 residues. Germline V CDR1 and CDR2: KGHSY, FQNENV. The CDR3 loop reads CASSQSTVNTEAFF. The DNA for the CDR3 is TGTGCCAGCAGCCAATCCACAGTGAACACTGAAGCTTTCTTT.

Comment on this clonotype: At one end, the junction sequence differs from germline, possibly due to a read error. The rearrangement uses TRBV6-5 and TRBJ2-1, with D perhaps TRBD2 (7 bases). This CDR3 is 16 amino acids long. From germline, CDR1 is MNHEY and CDR2 SVGAGI. CDR3 in amino acids: CVSSYSGAGAGVGQFF. CDR3 sequence (DNA): TGTGTCAGCAGTTACTCCGGGGCGGGGGCCGGTGTAGGTCAGTTCTTC.

This rearrangement joins TRBV7-9 to TRBJ2-1, with TRBD2 matching 9 bases. The CDR3 is 12 amino acids. CDR1 SEHNR and CDR2 FQNEAQ come from the germline V gene (reference sequence). The CDR3 loop reads CSGGRAVDEQFF. CDR3 sequence (DNA): TGTTCCGGCGGGAGGGCCGTCGATGAGCAGTTCTTC.

With respect to this clonotype: Compared with germline, one end of the junction differs, possibly owing to a read error. J is TRBJ2-5 and V is TRBV4-2, with a possible D match to TRBD1 (7 bases). This CDR3 comprises 15 residues. CDR1 and CDR2 (germline): LGHNA, YNFKEQ. CDR3 sequence: CASNQDGGGYETQYF. Here the CDR3 DNA reads TGTGCCAGCAACCAAGACGGAGGGGGCTATGAGACCCAGTACTTC.

The chain combines TRBV14 with TRBJ2-7; D possibly corresponds to TRBD1 (7 bases). Germline V lookup: CDR1 SGHDN, CDR2 FVKESK. Trimming took 4 bases from V and 6 from J, leaving 16 bases between them. The CDR3 has 14 amino acids. The chain's CDR3 is CASSPWSGGFEQYF. The CDR3 nucleotides are TGTGCCAGCAGCCCTTGGTCAGGGGGGTTCGAGCAGTACTTC.